This T cell receptor (beta chain) comes out of a study of cytomegalovirus exposure and HLA in healthy donors (dated by TCRdb to about 2017). At the level of the whole study: According to an earlier analysis of around 600 of the donors, about 170 million T cells yielded some 120 million unique TCR beta sequences and approximately 300 Gb of sequence data. An early release that covered fewer than 800 HLA-typed donors contained 250 to 350 gigabases of sequencing data and around 80 million unique TCR sequences. The genetic ancestry cluster associated with self-reported Caucasian donors included over 65% of the 300 to 400 genotyped donors. The study aimed to test whether signatures of past pathogen exposure could be identified by cataloging public T cell receptors. The T cell repertoires of some 700 subjects were profiled by immunosequencing and related to cytomegalovirus serostatus. Along with the approximately 670-subject first cohort, a separate validation cohort of over 90 different subjects was used. To predict cytomegalovirus infection status, the study brought together high-throughput TCR immunosequencing, statistical association of individual TCRs with disease status, and machine learning. A later analysis re-examined previously published TCR beta repertoires from more than 650 donors and added high-resolution HLA genotyping to investigate patterns of TCR occurrence. The later analysis used no new phenotypic data to find candidate immune exposures, relying instead on TCR beta sequences and their occurrence across donors. In an earlier analysis of 587 of the donors, high-throughput TCR beta sequencing was used to judge whether each TCR beta V gene segment behaved as functional or pseudogenic. Donor age, sex, ethnicity and CMV serostatus were compiled together with the repertoire data. A later genetic analysis took genome-wide SNP genotypes for about 55% of the 666 donors and used that subset as a discovery cohort. Every repertoire in the discovery cohort had been generated on one and the same sequencing platform. HLA typing covered class I and class II loci at four-digit resolution. Typing coverage varied by locus: roughly 629-630 donors for A, B, C, DRB1 and DQB1; under 550 for DQA1; about 590 for DPA1; roughly 470 for DPB1. A few DR-DQ haplotypes were treated as single units for association and clustering because of strong linkage in the cohort. Across around 400 genotyped donors of the cohort, an average of approximately 200,000 unique TCR beta nucleotide sequences per donor were sequenced, and about a sixth of those sequences were non-productive. What the study reported, not specific to this receptor: When HLA alleles, especially DR and DQ, strongly co-occurred, attributing TCR associations to individual alleles was difficult. The classifier was reported to diagnose cytomegalovirus status with high specificity and sensitivity in both the original and validation cohorts. The 87-base-pair reads could not distinguish some IMGT-functional V segments, including TRBV6-2 and TRBV6-3, so those segments were excluded. A further reported finding was that TCR beta sequences accurately predicted the HLA-A and HLA-B alleles for most subjects in the first cohort. In an earlier analysis of some 500 of the donors, most TCR beta V segments appeared in productive rearrangements about 90% or about 30% of the time, broadly matching IMGT annotations. The authors suggested that the approach could potentially be generalized to other disease states and immunological phenotypes. Linkage disequilibrium might explain the correlated functional status among segregating V segments, but an unknown experimental factor could not be ruled out. A few of the identified cytomegalovirus-associated TCR beta chains were confirmed in vitro to be specific for cytomegalovirus antigens. Most CMV-associated TCR beta chains appeared to be HLA-restricted in a later analysis, and the HLA associations seemed to be driven largely by CMV exposure. Fewer than 20 rarely observed V segments, including chromosome 9 orphons, were excluded from the earlier analysis of a few hundred of the donors because counts were too low. Sequencing depth was assumed to be roughly uniform across donors in the presence/absence analyses, though that assumption may not hold. Compared with the roughly 600-donor mean, donors in an Asian-associated ancestry cluster had fewer N-insertions in productive TCRs, according to a later genetic analysis. In a later genetic analysis, a missense DCLRE1C variant was associated with V-gene and J-gene trimming of TCR beta chains, and the association was replicated in an independent cohort. A cluster of highly shared sequence variants was judged likely to be a technical artifact of the sequencing pipeline. Most TCR sequences were seen in very few donors, while some public TCRs were found in many individuals. In this cohort, only TCR beta chains were sequenced, and detectable features were limited by the absence of alpha or paired-chain data. In a later analysis, HLA-associated TCR beta chains showed more clonal expansion and lower generation probabilities than non-associated chains that were equally common. According to a later analysis, parvovirus B19, influenza, CMV and Epstein-Barr virus appeared linked to several top co-occurrence clusters. A later analysis found that TCR association rates varied across HLA loci, with DRB1 alleles showing the most associated TCRs and HLA-C alleles the fewest. CMV serostatus was the only immune exposure information available for the cohort. Because some donors lacked HLA typing at each locus, the association tests relied only on the typed subset. The study listed over 150 TCR beta chains as associated with cytomegalovirus. A later analysis associated 16,951 TCR beta sequences with specific HLA alleles at a false discovery rate of 0.05.

In total, roughly 670 healthy bone marrow donors made up the cohort. At the time of sampling, all cohort members were nominally healthy, though unrecorded immune exposures were likely present. The donor tested CMV seronegative and was one of the 352 seronegative cohort members. A peripheral blood sample was collected from each donor, and TCR beta sequencing was performed on peripheral blood mononuclear cells. The Qiagen DNeasy Blood Extraction Kit was used to extract genomic DNA from the blood cell samples. Library preparation employed the immunoSEQ multiplex PCR assay. For the multiplex PCR, a mixture combining 60 forward primers for TCR Vbeta segments and 13 reverse primers for TCR Jbeta segments was used. The CDR3 region of rearranged TCR beta genes was amplified from genomic DNA with a multiplex PCR assay. On the Illumina HiSeq System, the amplified TCR beta libraries were sequenced as 87-base-pair reads. As for the authors' bioinformatics: A later analysis tallied tens of millions of unique TCR beta chains across the 666 repertoires, and about 10 million of those chains were shared by two or more donors. To remove PCR and sequencing errors, raw reads were error-corrected and collapsed into unique sequences using a nearest-neighbor algorithm that merged closely related sequences. To assign V, D and J gene segments, CDR3 sequences were aligned to IMGT reference sequences. For a sequence to be retained, a match of at least six nucleotides to both a V gene segment and a J gene segment was required. A rearrangement was called productive if the CDR3 had no stop codons and remained in frame with V and J, and every other rearrangement was called non-productive. CDR3 was defined according to IMGT convention as the region running from the second conserved V-encoded cysteine to the conserved J-encoded phenylalanine. In an earlier analysis of approximately 590 of the donors, sequences lacking an unambiguous match to a single V gene segment were excluded. In an earlier analysis of roughly 500 of the donors, V segments were called functional above 56.7% productive rearrangements and were called segregating when the between-donor standard deviation exceeded 5%. A statistical classification framework was built for diagnosing cytomegalovirus status from the catalog of TCR beta chain sequences. A later analysis assigned V and J genes by comparing TCR nucleotide sequences with IMGT/GENE-DB human TR gene sequences. The TCRdist pipeline was used in a later analysis to assign CDR3 sequences and most-parsimonious VDJ recombination scenarios. In a later analysis, each TCR beta chain was defined by its CDR3 amino acid sequence together with its V-gene family, and reads lacking a unique V-gene family were excluded. As a way to deal with suspected cross-contamination and a sequencing artifact, a later analysis dropped hundreds of nucleotide sequences that were highly shared and had low generation probability. For each public chain, a later analysis derived a clonal expansion index from normalized ranks of inferred template counts within each repertoire. In a later analysis, generation probabilities were computed with a VDJ recombination model fitted to out-of-frame rearrangements, and the resulting probabilities were checked against IGoR. In a later analysis, TCR-TCR, TCR-HLA and TCR-CMV co-occurrence was scored with hypergeometric tests, and a repertoire-size bias correction was applied to TCR pairs. A later analysis estimated false discovery rates by permuting HLA or CMV assignments 20 times. In a later analysis, co-occurring TCRs were grouped using DBSCAN, and TCRdist sequence similarity was added for clustering within HLA-allele-positive subsets. Co-occurrence clustering excluded repertoires with fewer than 30,000 or more than 120,000 public chains, plus five with anomalous nucleotide sharing. The source is immuneACCESS, and TCRdb retained only in-frame sequences with V and J called. Part of the clones is not carried over; for the studies checked, unresolved V genes explain less than half of this, and the remainder is unexplained. That table furnishes V, J and clone size, whereas the DNA furnished D and trimming. The data table for this sample lists about 170,000 clones. Over 1% of the sample lies in the top ten.

Turning to this clone: Its antigen remains undetermined.

V loses 4 bases at its end and J loses 7 bases; junction bases beyond the gene matches: 15. Based on the germline V gene, the CDR1 and CDR2 sequences are SGHTA and FQGNSA. The CDR3 starts with the cysteine, ends with the phenylalanine, and has 17 residues. Of the read, only the CDR3 DNA is kept; its 51 bases are in frame from base 1. This receptor was taken from a woman in her sixties in good health and CMV-seronegative. The rearranged chain carries TRBV7-2 and TRBJ2-2; 7 central bases correspond to TRBD1. Sequencing input: PBMCs. The CDR3 sequence is CASSSETGTDSSGELFF. The sequenced DNA: TGTGCCAGCAGCTCTGAAACCGGGACAGATTCAAGCGGGGAGCTGTTTTTT.